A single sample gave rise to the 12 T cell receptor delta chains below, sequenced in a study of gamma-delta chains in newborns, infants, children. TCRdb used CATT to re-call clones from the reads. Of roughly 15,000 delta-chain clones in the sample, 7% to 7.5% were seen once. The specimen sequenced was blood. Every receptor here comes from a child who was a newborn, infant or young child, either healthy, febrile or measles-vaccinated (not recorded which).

CDR3 region: CACDTPPTGGYSWDTRQMFF. The DNA of the CDR3 is TGTGCCTGTGACACCCCGCCTACTGGGGGATACTCCTGGGACACCCGACAGATGTTTTTC. The chain is built from TRDV2 and TRDJ3; 11 bases are shared with TRDD3. The CDR3 consists of 20 residues. The junction had 6 bases not matched to a gene; V was cut back by 0 bases and J by 0 bases. Germline V lookup: CDR1 GEAIGNYY, CDR2 EKD.

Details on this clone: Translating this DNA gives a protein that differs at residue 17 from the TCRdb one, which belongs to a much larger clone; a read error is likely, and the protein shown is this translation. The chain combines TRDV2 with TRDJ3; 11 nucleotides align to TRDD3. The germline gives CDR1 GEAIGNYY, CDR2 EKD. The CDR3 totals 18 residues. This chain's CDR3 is CACDTGGYASWDTRQMIF. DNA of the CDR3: TGTGCCTGTGACACTGGGGGATACGCATCCTGGGACACCCGACAGATGATTTTC.

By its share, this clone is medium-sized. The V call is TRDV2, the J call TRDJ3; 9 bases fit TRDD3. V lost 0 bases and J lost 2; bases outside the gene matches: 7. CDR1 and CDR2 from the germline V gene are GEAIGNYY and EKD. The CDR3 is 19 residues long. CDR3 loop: CACDTGWGIPPWDTRQMFF. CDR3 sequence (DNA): TGTGCCTGTGACACCGGCTGGGGGATCCCCCCCTGGGACACCCGACAGATGTTTTTC.

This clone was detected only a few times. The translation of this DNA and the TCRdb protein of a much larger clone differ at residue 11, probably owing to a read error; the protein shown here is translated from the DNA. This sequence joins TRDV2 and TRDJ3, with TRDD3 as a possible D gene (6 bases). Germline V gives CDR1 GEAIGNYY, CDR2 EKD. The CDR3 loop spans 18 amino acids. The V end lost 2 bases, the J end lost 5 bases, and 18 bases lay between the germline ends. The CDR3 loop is CACDRLGPFSRDTRQMFF. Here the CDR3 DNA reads TGTGCCTGTGACAGGCTGGGGCCTTTTTCCCGGGACACCCGACAGATGTTTTTC.

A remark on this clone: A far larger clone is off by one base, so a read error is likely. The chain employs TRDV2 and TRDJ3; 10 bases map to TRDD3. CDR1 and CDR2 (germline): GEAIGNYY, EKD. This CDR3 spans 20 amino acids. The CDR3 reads CARDTVRWGISSWDTRQMFF. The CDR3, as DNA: TGTGCCCGTGACACCGTTCGCTGGGGGATAAGCTCCTGGGACACCCGACAGATGTTTTTC.

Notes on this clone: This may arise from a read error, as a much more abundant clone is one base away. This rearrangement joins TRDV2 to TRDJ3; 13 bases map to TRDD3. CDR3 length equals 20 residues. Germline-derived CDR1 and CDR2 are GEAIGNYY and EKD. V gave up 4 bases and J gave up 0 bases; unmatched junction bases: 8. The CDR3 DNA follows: TGTGCCTGTGAGAATACTGGGGGATACGCGAGCTCCTGGGACACCCGACAGATGTTTTTC. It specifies CACENTGGYASSWDTRQMFF.

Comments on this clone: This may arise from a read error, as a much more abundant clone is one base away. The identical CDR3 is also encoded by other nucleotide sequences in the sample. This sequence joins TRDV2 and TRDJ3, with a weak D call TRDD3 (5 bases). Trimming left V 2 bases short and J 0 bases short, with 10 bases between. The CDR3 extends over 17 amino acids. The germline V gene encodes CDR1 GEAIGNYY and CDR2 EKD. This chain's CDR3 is CACDNTGDSWDTRQMFF. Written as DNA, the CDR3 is TGTGCCTGTGACAATACTGGTGACTCCTGGGACACCCGACAGATGTTTTTC.

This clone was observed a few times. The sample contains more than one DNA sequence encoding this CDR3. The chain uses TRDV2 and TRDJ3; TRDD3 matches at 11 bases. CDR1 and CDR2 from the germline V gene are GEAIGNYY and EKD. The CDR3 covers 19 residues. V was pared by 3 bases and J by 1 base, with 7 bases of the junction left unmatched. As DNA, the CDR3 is TGTGCCTGTGACCCGGTACTGGGGGATAATTCCTGGGACACCCGACAGATGTTTTTC. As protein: CACDPVLGDNSWDTRQMFF.

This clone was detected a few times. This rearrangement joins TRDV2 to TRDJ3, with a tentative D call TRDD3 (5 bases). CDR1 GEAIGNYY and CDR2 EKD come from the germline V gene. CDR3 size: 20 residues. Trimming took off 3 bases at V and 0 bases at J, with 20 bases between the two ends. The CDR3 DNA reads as TGTGCCTGTGACCAAGCGTACGGGGGCCCGAGCTCCTGGGACACCCGACAGATGTTTTTC. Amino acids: CACDQAYGGPSSWDTRQMFF.

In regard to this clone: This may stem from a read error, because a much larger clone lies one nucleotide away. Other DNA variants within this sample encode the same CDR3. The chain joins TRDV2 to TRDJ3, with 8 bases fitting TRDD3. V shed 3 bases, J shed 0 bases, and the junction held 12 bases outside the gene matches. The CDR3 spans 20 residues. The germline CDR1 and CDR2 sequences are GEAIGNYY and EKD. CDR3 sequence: CACDSLLWDTRSWDTRQMFF. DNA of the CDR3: TGTGCCTGTGACTCGTTACTGTGGGATACGCGCTCCTGGGACACCCGACAGATGTTTTTC.

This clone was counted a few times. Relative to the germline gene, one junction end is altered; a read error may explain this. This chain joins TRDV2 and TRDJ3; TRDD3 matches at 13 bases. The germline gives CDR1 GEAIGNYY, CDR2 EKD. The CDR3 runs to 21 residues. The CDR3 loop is CACDAVLGDTESSWDTRQMFF. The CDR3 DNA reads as TGTGCCTGTGACGCCGTACTGGGGGATACGGAGAGCTCCTGGGACACCCGACAGATGTTTTTT.

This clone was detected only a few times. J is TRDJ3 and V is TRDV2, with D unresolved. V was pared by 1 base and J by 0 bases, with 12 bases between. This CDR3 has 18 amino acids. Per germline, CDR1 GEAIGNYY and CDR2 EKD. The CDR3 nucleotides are TGTGCCTGTGACACGCTTACGGGAAGCTCCTGGGACACCCGACAGATGTTTTTC. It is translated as CACDTLTGSSWDTRQMFF.